The following is a TCR beta chain sequence with its context. The antigen is not known. This specimen belongs to a study of a mutant IDH1 vaccine in newly diagnosed glioma. Overall study context: Prior therapy was radiotherapy, temozolomide, or both; most received both.

As for time point: baseline, week 1 (first vaccination visit). Treatment: pre-vaccination baseline after standard-of-care therapy. Data came from immunoSEQ multiplex PCR; TCRdb stores just in-frame clones and leaves some out. This table has more than 50,000 clones, about 86% appearing once. Study findings and constraints: Vaccine-induced immune responses were detected in roughly 92% of patients.

Sequencing was performed on PBMCs, taken from a glioma patient treated with radiotherapy, temozolomide or both. This clonotype originated in a man aged 25-45 years with glioma.

In DNA, the CDR3 is TGCGCCAGCAGTGAGACGGACAGGAATTCACCCCTCCACTTT. Translating gives CASSETDRNSPLHF. The J gene is TRBJ1-6, the V gene TRBV10-1, with 7 positions matching TRBD1. This CDR3 comprises 14 residues. From germline, CDR1 is WNHNN and CDR2 SYGVQD (reference sequence). V gave up 2 bases and J gave up 7 bases; unmatched junction bases: 2.